A selection of T cell receptor beta chains follows, all from one sample in a study of T cell responses to AZD1222 COVID-19 vaccine. Produced via immunoSEQ multiplex PCR; TCRdb's table is partial and in-frame only. The table shows some 120,000 clones, with around 90% occurring only once. Sequences were derived from peripheral blood, sampled on day 0 of AZD1222 vaccination. The receptors were gathered from an adult in good health. Both conserved end residues are part of each CDR3. Fields, in order: CDR3 length, V gene, J gene, clone size, D gene, CDR3 DNA, CDR3 protein. D genes are given only for firm matches. Some rows mark clone size as missing; the rest say once, few, many or name a class of expanded clone.

>13|TRBV2|TRBJ2-1|-|-
TGTGCCAGCAGTGAAGGGTTTTCGACCGGGGGGTTCTTC
CASSEGFSTGGFF
>15|TRBV7-7|TRBJ2-7|-|TRBD2
TGTGCCAGCAGCTCCCAGGTGGGACTAGGCTACGAGCAGTACTTC
CASSSQVGLGYEQYF
>12|TRBV29-1|TRBJ2-7|-|-
TGCAGCGTGGTAAATCCTTCCTACGAGCAGTACTTC
CSVVNPSYEQYF
>16|TRBV3-1/TRBV3-2|TRBJ2-3|few|TRBD2
TGTGCCAGCAGCGGACTAGCGGGAGAAGCCGCGGATACGCAGTATTTT
CASSGLAGEAADTQYF
>16|TRBV4-1|TRBJ2-1|-|TRBD1
TGCGCCAGCAGCGCCCAGGGGGCTTTTTCCTACAATGAGCAGTTCTTC
CASSAQGAFSYNEQFF
>13|TRBV11-3|TRBJ2-7|-|TRBD2
TGTGCCAGCAGCATAGCGGGAGAGGGGGAGCAGTACTTC
CASSIAGEGEQYF
>11|TRBV6-2/TRBV6-3|TRBJ1-1|-|-
TGTGCCAGCAGTTACATCGACGCAGCTTTCTTT
CASSYIDAAFF
>19|TRBV19|TRBJ1-5|-|TRBD1
TGTGCCAGTAGTATAGATGGGTTGGGACAGACGCCCGGCAATCAGCCCCAGCATTTT
CASSIDGLGQTPGNQPQHF
>15|TRBV7-3|TRBJ2-1|-|-
TGTGCCAGCAGCTTAATGGCGCTAGCCGGGAATGAGCAGTTCTTC
CASSLMALAGNEQFF
>12|TRBV12-3/TRBV12-4|TRBJ1-5|-|-
TGTGCCAGCAGTTGGCGGGATCAGCCCCAGCATTTT
CASSWRDQPQHF
>15|TRBV4-2|TRBJ2-7|few|-
TGTGCCAGCAGCCAAGCCCGGAGGGGGCAAGGGGAGCAGTACTTC
CASSQARRGQGEQYF
>15|TRBV13|TRBJ2-1|-|-
TGTGCCAGCAGCTTACGCGGGACCGCCCTCAATGAGCAGTTCTTC
CASSLRGTALNEQFF
>14|TRBV6-5|TRBJ1-5|-|TRBD1
TGTGCCAGCACCATTGACAGGGGACGCCAGCCCCAGCATTTT
CASTIDRGRQPQHF
>14|TRBV2|TRBJ2-3|-|-
TGTGCCAGCAAGTGGCGGGGGCCCAGGGATACGCAGTATTTT
CASKWRGPRDTQYF
>13|TRBV11-3|TRBJ2-5|once|-
TGTGCCAGCAGCTTAGCAGGGGTAGAGACCCAGTACTTC
CASSLAGVETQYF
>16|TRBV5-1|TRBJ2-5|-|TRBD1
TGCGCCAGCAGCTCTATTATTGGACAGGTTCAAGAGACCCAGTACTTC
CASSSIIGQVQETQYF
>15|TRBV30|TRBJ1-3|-|TRBD1
TGTGCCTGGAACCGACAGGGCCACTCTGGAAACACCATATATTTT
CAWNRQGHSGNTIYF
>13|TRBV5-1|TRBJ2-1|-|-
TGCGCCAGCAGCTTGGAGTTTTCGGTACAGCCGCTCTTC
CASSLEFSVQPLF
>16|TRBV4-3|TRBJ1-2|-|TRBD1
TGCGCCAGCAGCCAAGATAAGCCAGGGGGCGAGATTGGCTACACCTTC
CASSQDKPGGEIGYTF
>13|TRBV19|TRBJ1-1|-|-
TGTGCCAGTAGTGTGGGGGACGGCACTGAAGCTTTCTTT
CASSVGDGTEAFF
>15|TRBV13|TRBJ2-7|-|TRBD2
TGTGCCAGCAGCTTAGCTCTAGCGGGAGGGAGCGAGCAGTACTTC
CASSLALAGGSEQYF
>17|TRBV4-2|TRBJ2-1|-|-
TGTGCCAGCAGCCAAAAAAGGGGCCCCGGCCCACACAATGAGCAGTTCTTC
CASSQKRGPGPHNEQFF
>15|TRBV24-1|TRBJ1-5|-|TRBD1
TGTGCCACCAGTGATACCACAGGGGGCCCTCAGCCCCAGCATTTT
CATSDTTGGPQPQHF
>15|TRBV7-2|TRBJ2-5|once|-
TGTGCCAGCAGCTCAGGTAGCAGGGGATGGGAGACCCAGTACTTC
CASSSGSRGWETQYF
>13|TRBV2|TRBJ1-2|-|-
TGTGCCAGCAGTTCCGGGTCATCCTCTGGCTACACCTTC
CASSSGSSSGYTF
>11|TRBV19|TRBJ2-7|-|-
TGTGCCAGTAGTATAGGCTACGAGCAGTACTTC
CASSIGYEQYF
>16|TRBV24-1|TRBJ2-2|-|-
TGTGCCACCAGTGCCCTGCCAGCGGTTAACACCGGGGAGCTGTTTTTT
CATSALPAVNTGELFF
>16|TRBV5-6|TRBJ2-7|-|TRBD2
TGTGCCAGCAGCTTGGGCCCCGCGGGGGGGCAGGTCGAGCAGTACTTC
CASSLGPAGGQVEQYF
>18|TRBV28|TRBJ1-4|-|TRBD1
TGTGCCAGCAGTACGGGAGGGACAGTCGGCTCGACTAATGAAAAACTGTTTTTT
CASSTGGTVGSTNEKLFF
>14|TRBV6-5|TRBJ1-5|once|-
TGTGCCAGCACGGGCCCGGATAGCAATCAGCCCCAGCATTTT
CASTGPDSNQPQHF
>16|TRBV10-3|TRBJ2-2|-|TRBD1
TGTGCCATCAGTGACCGGGACAGGGTAAACACCGGGGAGCTGTTTTTT
CAISDRDRVNTGELFF
>18|TRBV5-1|TRBJ1-2|-|-
TGCGCCAGCAGCTTGGCCTCCCAGAATCATAGAGCTAACTATGGCTACACCTTC
CASSLASQNHRANYGYTF
>20|TRBV4-2|TRBJ1-2|-|-
TGTGCCAGCAGCCAAGCATGGTCCACGGGAGGGACTATCACGGGGTATGGCTACACCTTC
CASSQAWSTGGTITGYGYTF
>13|TRBV12-3/TRBV12-4|TRBJ2-5|once|-
TGTGCCAGCAGTTCCCTAGCCGGGGAGACCCAGTACTTC
CASSSLAGETQYF
>15|TRBV5-1|TRBJ1-5|-|-
TGCGCCAGCAGCTTGGCGGGGACACCTAATCAGCCCCAGCATTTT
CASSLAGTPNQPQHF
>14|TRBV3-1/TRBV3-2|TRBJ2-1|-|-
TGTGCCTGCAGCCCTTCGTACCCTGCGGGTGAGCAGTTCTTC
CACSPSYPAGEQFF
>13|TRBV24-1|TRBJ2-3|-|-
TGTGCCACCAGTGATTTGTACACAGATACGCAGTATTTT
CATSDLYTDTQYF
>19|TRBV7-2|TRBJ2-1|-|TRBD2
TGTGCCAGCAGCTCAGGACTAGCGGGGGGACGAAGCTCCTACAATGAGCAGTTCTTC
CASSSGLAGGRSSYNEQFF
>16|TRBV18|TRBJ2-1|-|-
TGTGCCAGCTCATCCCAAGAAAGGGGCGGTTACAATGAGCAGTTCTTC
CASSSQERGGYNEQFF